This is a list of T cell receptor beta chains from one sample in a study of blood T cell repertoires in COVID-19. Clones were read by immunoSEQ multiplex PCR, and TCRdb kept only the in-frame ones, dropping some. Seen here are 230,000 or so clones, 80% to 90% observed once, and the top ten hold 3.5% to 5%. The sample consisted of peripheral blood. The receptors were sampled from a woman aged 40 to 50 who had recovered from COVID-19. CDR3s include the opening cysteine and the closing phenylalanine or tryptophan. Each record gives: J gene, V gene, clone size, D gene, CDR3 protein, CDR3 DNA. The D gene is left open where the match is weak. Clone sizes are given selectively: once, few, many, or a class where the clone is expanded.

TRBJ2-2 TRBV29-1 NA NA CSVQGIGELFF TGCAGCGTGCAGGGTATCGGGGAGCTGTTTTTT
TRBJ2-3 TRBV7-9 NA NA CASSLIADTQYF TGTGCCAGCAGCTTAATCGCAGATACGCAGTATTTT
TRBJ1-2 TRBV18 NA TRBD1 CASSPRTGTETNYGYTF TGTGCCAGCTCACCACGAACCGGGACAGAGACTAACTATGGCTACACCTTC
TRBJ2-1 TRBV7-7 NA TRBD1 CASSRDSLADEQFF TGTGCCAGCAGCCGGGACAGCTTGGCGGATGAGCAGTTCTTC
TRBJ2-2 TRBV6-5 few NA CASSYRESGTGELFF TGTGCCAGCAGCTACAGGGAGTCGGGCACCGGGGAGCTGTTTTTT
TRBJ1-1 TRBV6-6 NA NA CASSYATANTEAFF TGTGCCAGCAGTTACGCGACAGCGAACACTGAAGCTTTCTTT
TRBJ2-7 TRBV5-1 once TRBD1 CASSLAPPAGRQGSYEQYF TGCGCCAGCAGCTTGGCCCCCCCGGCTGGGAGACAGGGCTCCTACGAGCAGTACTTC
TRBJ2-1 TRBV29-1 once NA CSFVRSPTLYNEQFF TGCAGCTTCGTGAGGTCTCCAACCCTTTACAATGAGCAGTTCTTC
TRBJ1-1 TRBV3-1/TRBV3-2 NA TRBD1 CASSQTGGHTEAFF TGTGCCAGCAGCCAGACAGGGGGACACACTGAAGCTTTCTTT
TRBJ2-4 TRBV3-1/TRBV3-2 NA TRBD1 CASSQDPRGLVKNIQYF TGTGCCAGCAGCCAAGATCCCAGGGGGCTTGTCAAAAACATTCAGTACTTC
TRBJ2-7 TRBV28 NA TRBD2 CASSRTSGGLSSYEQYF TGTGCCAGCAGTCGGACTAGCGGGGGTCTTAGCTCCTACGAGCAGTACTTC
TRBJ1-2 TRBV6-6 NA NA CASSPSQYYGYTF TGTGCCAGCAGCCCTAGTCAGTACTATGGCTACACCTTC
TRBJ1-1 TRBV9 once TRBD1 CASSPRTGVGAEAFF TGTGCCAGCAGCCCGCGGACAGGGGTGGGGGCTGAAGCTTTCTTT
TRBJ1-1 TRBV6-5 NA NA CASSLRLNTEAFF TGTGCCAGCAGTCTGAGGCTGAACACTGAAGCTTTCTTT
TRBJ2-1 TRBV27 NA TRBD1 CASRSGTGNWNEQFF TGTGCCAGTCGTTCGGGGACAGGGAATTGGAATGAGCAGTTCTTC
TRBJ2-3 TRBV10-1 NA NA CASSGPSAQYF TGCGCCAGCAGTGGTCCTAGCGCGCAGTATTTT
TRBJ2-5 TRBV29-1 once TRBD2 CSVEASGGFGETQYF TGCAGCGTTGAAGCCAGCGGGGGCTTCGGAGAGACCCAGTACTTC
TRBJ1-6 TRBV3-1/TRBV3-2 NA NA CASSPRDTRQPLHF TGTGCCAGCAGCCCACGGGACACCCGTCAGCCCCTCCACTTT
TRBJ1-1 TRBV10-3 NA NA CAISDYRGTEAFF TGTGCCATCAGTGATTACCGAGGCACTGAAGCTTTCTTT
TRBJ2-1 TRBV12-3/TRBV12-4 NA NA CASTPGQHNEQFF TGTGCCAGCACCCCCGGACAGCACAATGAGCAGTTCTTC
TRBJ2-1 TRBV12-2 NA NA CASRLRLAETPYNEQFF TGTGCAAGTCGCTTAAGACTAGCCGAGACACCCTACAATGAGCAGTTCTTC
TRBJ2-1 TRBV9 NA TRBD2 CASSVAGDYYNEQFF TGTGCCAGCAGCGTAGCTGGGGACTACTACAATGAGCAGTTCTTC
TRBJ2-3 TRBV19 NA NA CASRGLAGEDTQYF TGTGCCAGTAGGGGATTAGCCGGGGAGGATACGCAGTATTTT
TRBJ1-2 TRBV7-2 NA TRBD1 CASSLAWTGGYTF TGTGCCAGCAGCTTAGCCTGGACAGGGGGCTACACCTTC
TRBJ1-3 TRBV13 few NA CASSSEGNTIYF TGTGCCAGCAGCTCCGAGGGAAACACCATATATTTT
TRBJ2-7 TRBV6-5 NA TRBD1 CASSSNQGAGYEQYF TGTGCCAGCAGTTCGAATCAGGGGGCGGGGTACGAGCAGTACTTC
TRBJ2-1 TRBV3-1/TRBV3-2 NA TRBD2 CASSRLAGEGSYNEQFF TGTGCCAGCAGCCGACTAGCGGGAGAAGGTTCCTACAATGAGCAGTTCTTC
TRBJ1-3 TRBV5-1 NA NA CASSLTPITGTGNTIYF TGCGCCAGCAGCTTAACCCCTATAACAGGGACTGGAAACACCATATATTTT